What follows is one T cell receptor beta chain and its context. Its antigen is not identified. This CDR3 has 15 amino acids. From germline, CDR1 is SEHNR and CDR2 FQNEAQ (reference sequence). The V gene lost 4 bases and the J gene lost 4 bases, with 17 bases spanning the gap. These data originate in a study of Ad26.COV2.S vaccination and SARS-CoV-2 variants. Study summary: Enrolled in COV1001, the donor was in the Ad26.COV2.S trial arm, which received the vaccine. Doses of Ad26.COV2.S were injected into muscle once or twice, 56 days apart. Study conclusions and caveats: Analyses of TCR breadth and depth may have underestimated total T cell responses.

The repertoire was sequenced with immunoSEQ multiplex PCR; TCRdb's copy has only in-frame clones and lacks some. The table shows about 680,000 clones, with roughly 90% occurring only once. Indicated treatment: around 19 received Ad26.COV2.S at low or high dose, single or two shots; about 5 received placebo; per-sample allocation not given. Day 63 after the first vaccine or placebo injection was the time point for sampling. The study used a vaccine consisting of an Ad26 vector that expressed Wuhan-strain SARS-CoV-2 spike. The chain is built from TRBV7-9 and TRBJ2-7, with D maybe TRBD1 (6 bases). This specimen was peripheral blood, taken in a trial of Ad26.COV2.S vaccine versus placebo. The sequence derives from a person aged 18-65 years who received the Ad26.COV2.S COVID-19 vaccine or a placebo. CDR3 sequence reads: CASSSNREERYEQYF. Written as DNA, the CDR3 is TGTGCCAGCAGCTCAAACAGGGAAGAGAGGTACGAGCAGTACTTC.